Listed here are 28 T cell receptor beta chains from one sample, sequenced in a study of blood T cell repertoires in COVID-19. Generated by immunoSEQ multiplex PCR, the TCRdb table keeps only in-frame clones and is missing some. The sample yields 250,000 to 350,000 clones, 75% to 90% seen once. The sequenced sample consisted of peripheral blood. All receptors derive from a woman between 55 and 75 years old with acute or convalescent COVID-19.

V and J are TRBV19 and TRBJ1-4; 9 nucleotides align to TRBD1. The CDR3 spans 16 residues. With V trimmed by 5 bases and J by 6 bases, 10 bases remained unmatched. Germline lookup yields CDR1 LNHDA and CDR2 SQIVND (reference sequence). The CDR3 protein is CASSPRGGQGDEKLFF. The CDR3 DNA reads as TGTGCCAGTAGTCCCCGCGGGGGACAGGGCGATGAAAAACTGTTTTTT.

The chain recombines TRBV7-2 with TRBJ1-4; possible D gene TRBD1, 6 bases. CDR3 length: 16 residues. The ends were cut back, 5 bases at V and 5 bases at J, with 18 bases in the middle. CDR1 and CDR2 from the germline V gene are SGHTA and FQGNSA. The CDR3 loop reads CASSRPRTEVNEKLFF. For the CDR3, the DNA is TGTGCCAGCAGCCGCCCTAGGACAGAAGTAAATGAAAAACTGTTTTTT.

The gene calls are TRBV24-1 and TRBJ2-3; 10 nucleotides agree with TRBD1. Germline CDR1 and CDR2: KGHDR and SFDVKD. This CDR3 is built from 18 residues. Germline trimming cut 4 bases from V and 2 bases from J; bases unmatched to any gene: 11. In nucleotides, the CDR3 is TGTGCCACCAGTGACTCCGGGACAGGGGCCCTAAACACAGATACGCAGTATTTT. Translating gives CATSDSGTGALNTDTQYF.

CDR3 region: CASRAQGDQPQHF. The CDR3 nucleotides are TGTGCCAGTAGGGCACAGGGTGATCAGCCCCAGCATTTT. The V and J genes are TRBV19 and TRBJ1-5; D may be TRBD1 (6 bases). CDR1 and CDR2 (germline): LNHDA, SQIVND (reference sequence). Trimming shortened V by 6 bases and J by 5 bases, and 11 bases separated the two germline ends. The CDR3 is made up of 13 amino acids.

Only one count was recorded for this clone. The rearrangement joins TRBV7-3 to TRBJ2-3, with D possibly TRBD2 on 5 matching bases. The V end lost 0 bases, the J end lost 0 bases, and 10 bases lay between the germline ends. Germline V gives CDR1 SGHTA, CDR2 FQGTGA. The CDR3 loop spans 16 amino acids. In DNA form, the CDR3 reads TGTGCCAGCAGCTTAACGGCCGGGGTGAGCACAGATACGCAGTATTTT. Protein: CASSLTAGVSTDTQYF.

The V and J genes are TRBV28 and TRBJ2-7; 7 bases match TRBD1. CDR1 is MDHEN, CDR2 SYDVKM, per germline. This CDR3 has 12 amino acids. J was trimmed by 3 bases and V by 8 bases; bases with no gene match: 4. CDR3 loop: CASVRQGYEQYF. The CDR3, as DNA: TGTGCCAGCGTTCGACAGGGCTACGAGCAGTACTTC.

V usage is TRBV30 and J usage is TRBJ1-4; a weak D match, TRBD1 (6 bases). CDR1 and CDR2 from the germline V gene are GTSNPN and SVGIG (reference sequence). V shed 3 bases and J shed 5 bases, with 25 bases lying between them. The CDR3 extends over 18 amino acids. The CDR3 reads CAWSLYPPQGLINEKLFF. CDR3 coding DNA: TGTGCCTGGAGCCTGTACCCCCCGCAGGGGTTGATCAATGAAAAACTGTTTTTT.

CDR3 in amino acids: CASSQEGAGQGNTGELFF. The CDR3, as DNA: TGCGCCAGCAGCCAAGAGGGGGCAGGGCAGGGGAACACCGGGGAGCTGTTTTTT. This sequence joins TRBV4-3 and TRBJ2-2, with TRBD1 as a possible D gene (6 bases). From germline, CDR1 is LGHNA and CDR2 YSLEER. This CDR3 is built from 18 residues. The germline V and J ends were trimmed by 0 bases and 1 base, with 15 bases remaining between them.

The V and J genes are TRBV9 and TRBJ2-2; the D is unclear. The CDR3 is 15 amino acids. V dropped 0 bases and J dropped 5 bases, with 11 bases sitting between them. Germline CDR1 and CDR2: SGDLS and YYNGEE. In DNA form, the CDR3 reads TGTGCCAGCAGCGTAGACACGGGTTCAACCGGGGAGCTGTTTTTT. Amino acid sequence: CASSVDTGSTGELFF.

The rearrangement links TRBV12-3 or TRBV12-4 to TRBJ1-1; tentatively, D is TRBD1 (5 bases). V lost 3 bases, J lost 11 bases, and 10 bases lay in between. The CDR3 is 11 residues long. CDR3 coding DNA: TGTGCCAGCAGTTTGGGGGGGTCGGCTTTCTTT. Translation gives CASSLGGSAFF.

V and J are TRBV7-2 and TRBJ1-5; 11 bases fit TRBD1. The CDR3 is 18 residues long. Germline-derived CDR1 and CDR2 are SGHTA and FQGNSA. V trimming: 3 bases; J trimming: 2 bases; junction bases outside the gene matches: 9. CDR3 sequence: CASSFARTGGAGNQPQHF. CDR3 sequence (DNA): TGTGCCAGCAGCTTCGCACGGACAGGGGGCGCGGGCAATCAGCCCCAGCATTTT.

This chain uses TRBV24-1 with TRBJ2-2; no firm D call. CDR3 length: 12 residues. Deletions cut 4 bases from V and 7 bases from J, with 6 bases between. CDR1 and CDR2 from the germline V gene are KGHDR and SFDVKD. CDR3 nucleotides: TGTGCCACCAGTGACCGCTACGGGGAGCTGTTTTTT. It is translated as CATSDRYGELFF.

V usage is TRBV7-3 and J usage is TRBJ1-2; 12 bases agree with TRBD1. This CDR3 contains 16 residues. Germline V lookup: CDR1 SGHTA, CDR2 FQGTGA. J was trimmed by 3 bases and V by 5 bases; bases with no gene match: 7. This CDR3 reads CASSISGTGGDYGYTF. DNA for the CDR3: TGTGCCAGCAGCATCTCCGGGACAGGGGGCGACTATGGCTACACCTTC.

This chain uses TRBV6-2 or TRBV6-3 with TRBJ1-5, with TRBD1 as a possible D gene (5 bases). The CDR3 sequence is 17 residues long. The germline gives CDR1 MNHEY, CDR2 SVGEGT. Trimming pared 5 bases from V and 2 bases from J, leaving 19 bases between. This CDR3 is CASSLLDSPVGNQPQHF. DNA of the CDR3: TGTGCCAGCAGTCTTCTCGACAGTCCGGTGGGCAATCAGCCCCAGCATTTT.

The CDR3 here is CASSFSGVQPQHF. CDR3 nucleotides: TGTGCCAGCAGTTTTTCAGGGGTGCAGCCCCAGCATTTT. The chain carries TRBV27 and TRBJ1-5; possibly TRBD1 for D (6 bases). This CDR3 has 13 amino acids. Trimming left V 3 bases short and J 7 bases short, with 10 bases between. Germline CDR1 reads MNHEY; CDR2 reads SMNVEV (reference sequence).

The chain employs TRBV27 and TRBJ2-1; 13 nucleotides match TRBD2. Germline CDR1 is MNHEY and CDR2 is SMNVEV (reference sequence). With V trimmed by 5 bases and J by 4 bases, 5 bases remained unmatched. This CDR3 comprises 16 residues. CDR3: CASSMGLAGLYNEQFF. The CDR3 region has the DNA TGTGCCAGCAGTATGGGACTAGCGGGACTTTACAATGAGCAGTTCTTC.

This chain's CDR3 is CASSLGTGFSDTQYF. Written as DNA, the CDR3 is TGTGCCAGCAGCTTGGGGACAGGGTTTTCAGATACGCAGTATTTT. The chain links TRBV7-3 to TRBJ2-3; 9 positions match TRBD1. After removal of 3 bases from V and 4 bases from J, the junction contained 5 bases not matched to a gene. The CDR3 is made up of 15 amino acids. Germline-derived CDR1 and CDR2 are SGHTA and FQGTGA.

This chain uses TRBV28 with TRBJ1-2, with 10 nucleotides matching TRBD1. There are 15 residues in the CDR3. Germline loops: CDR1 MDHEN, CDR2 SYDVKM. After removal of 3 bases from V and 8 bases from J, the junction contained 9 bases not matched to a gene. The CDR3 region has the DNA TGTGCCAGCAGTTTTGAGGGACAGGGGAAGGGAGGCTACACCTTC. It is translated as CASSFEGQGKGGYTF.

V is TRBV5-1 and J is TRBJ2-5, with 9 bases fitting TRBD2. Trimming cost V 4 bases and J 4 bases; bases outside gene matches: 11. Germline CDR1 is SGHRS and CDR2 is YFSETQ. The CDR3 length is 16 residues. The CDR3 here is CASSRRTREGRETQYF. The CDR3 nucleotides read TGCGCCAGCAGCCGCCGGACGCGGGAGGGCCGAGAGACCCAGTACTTC.

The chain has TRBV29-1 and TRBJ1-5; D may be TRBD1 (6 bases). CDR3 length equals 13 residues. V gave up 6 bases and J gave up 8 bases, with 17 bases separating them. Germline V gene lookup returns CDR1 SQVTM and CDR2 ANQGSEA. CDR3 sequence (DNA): TGCAGCGTGAGTTCGGACAGCTTAGAGCCCCAGCATTTT. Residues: CSVSSDSLEPQHF.

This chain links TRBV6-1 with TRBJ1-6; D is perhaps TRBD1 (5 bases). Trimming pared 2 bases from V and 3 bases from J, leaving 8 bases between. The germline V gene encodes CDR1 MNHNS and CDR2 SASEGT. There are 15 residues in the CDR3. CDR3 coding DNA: TGTGCCAGCAGTGAACGGGGGGGCTATAATTCACCCCTCCACTTT. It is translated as CASSERGGYNSPLHF.

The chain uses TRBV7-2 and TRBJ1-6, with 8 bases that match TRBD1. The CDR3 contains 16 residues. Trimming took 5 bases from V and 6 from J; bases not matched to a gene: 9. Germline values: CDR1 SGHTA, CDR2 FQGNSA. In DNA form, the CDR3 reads TGTGCCAGCAGCAGAGCGCAGGGGGCGTTTAATTCACCCCTCCACTTT. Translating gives CASSRAQGAFNSPLHF.

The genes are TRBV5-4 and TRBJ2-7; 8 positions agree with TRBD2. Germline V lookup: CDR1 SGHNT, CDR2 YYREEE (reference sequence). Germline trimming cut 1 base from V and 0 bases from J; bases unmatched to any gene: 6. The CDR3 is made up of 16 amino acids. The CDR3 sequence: CASSLTSGRISYEQYF. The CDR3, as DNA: TGTGCCAGCAGCTTGACGAGCGGGAGAATCTCCTACGAGCAGTACTTC.

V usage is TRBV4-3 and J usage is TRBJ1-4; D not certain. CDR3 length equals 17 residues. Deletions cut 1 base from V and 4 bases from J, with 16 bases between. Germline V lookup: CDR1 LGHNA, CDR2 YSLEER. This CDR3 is CASSQVDFSEDNEKLFF. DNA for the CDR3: TGCGCCAGCAGCCAAGTGGACTTCTCAGAGGATAATGAAAAACTGTTTTTT.

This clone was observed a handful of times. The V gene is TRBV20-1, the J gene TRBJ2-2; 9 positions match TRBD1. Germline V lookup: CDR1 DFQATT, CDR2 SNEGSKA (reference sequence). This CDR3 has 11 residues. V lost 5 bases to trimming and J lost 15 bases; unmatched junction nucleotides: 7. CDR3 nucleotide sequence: TGCAGTGCTCCCTTGACAGGGGGATTGTTTTTT. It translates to CSAPLTGGLFF.

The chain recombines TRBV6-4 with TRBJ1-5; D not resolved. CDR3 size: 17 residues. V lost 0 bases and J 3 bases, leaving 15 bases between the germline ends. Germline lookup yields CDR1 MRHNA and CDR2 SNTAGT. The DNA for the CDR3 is TGTGCCAGCAGTGACTCTGGTGGCCGAGGCATCAATCAGCCCCAGCATTTT. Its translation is CASSDSGGRGINQPQHF.

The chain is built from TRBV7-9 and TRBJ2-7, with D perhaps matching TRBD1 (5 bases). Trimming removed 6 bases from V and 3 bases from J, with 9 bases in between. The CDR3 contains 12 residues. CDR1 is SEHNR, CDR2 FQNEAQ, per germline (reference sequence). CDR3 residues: CASRLDSYEQYF. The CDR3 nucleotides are TGTGCCAGCAGACTTGACAGCTACGAGCAGTACTTC. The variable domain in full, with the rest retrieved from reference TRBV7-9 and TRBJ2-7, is DTGVSQNPRHKITKRGQNVTFRCDPISEHNRLYWYRQTLGQGPEFLTYFQNEAQLEKSRLLSDRFSAERPKGSFSTLEIQRTEQGDSAMYLCASRLDSYEQYFGPGTRLTVT.

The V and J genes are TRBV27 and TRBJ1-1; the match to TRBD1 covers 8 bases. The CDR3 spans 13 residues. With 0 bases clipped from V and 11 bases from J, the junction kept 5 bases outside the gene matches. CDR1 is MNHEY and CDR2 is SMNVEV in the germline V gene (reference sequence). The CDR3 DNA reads TGTGCCAGCAGTTTATCGTCAGGGGGCAACGCTTTCTTT. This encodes CASSLSSGGNAFF.